This entry lists 9 T cell receptor beta chains sequenced from one sample in a study of tumor-infiltrating lymphocytes in primary liver carcinoma. Total RNA amounting to 500 ng was the source from which TCR beta cDNA was made with a constant-region primer. Generation of the TCR beta libraries relied on three nested multiplex PCR rounds using slightly modified ARM-PCR. TRBV1-TRBV30 forward primers and a C-beta reverse primer were used in the first two PCR rounds, which each ran for about 10 cycles. TCRdb reanalysed the multiplex PCR reads using MiXCR and keeps one entry per CDR3 protein. The table has fewer than 250,000 distinct CDR3 sequences, approximately 86% seen once. Each 20-30 mg portion of unsorted bulk tissue served as the source for co-extraction of RNA and DNA. The sequenced sample was tumor tissue from primary liver carcinoma. These receptors were obtained from a man in his forties with primary liver carcinoma and hepatitis B virus infection.

To note about this clonotype: A read error may produce the germline difference seen at one junction end. The chain employs TRBV29-1 and TRBJ1-2; a weak D match, TRBD1 (5 bases). The CDR3 runs 18 residues. Germline V gene sequence: CDR1 SQVTM, CDR2 ANQGSEA. CDR3: CSVWAPTGTQVATYGYSF. CDR3 sequence (DNA): TGCAGCGTTTGGGCACCAACAGGAACTCAAGTGGCTACCTATGGCTACAGCTTC.

The rearrangement joins TRBV13 to TRBJ2-1; no clear D. V lost 4 bases and J lost 8, with 15 bases in between. This CDR3 is built from 14 residues. Germline lookup yields CDR1 PRHDT and CDR2 FYEKMQ (reference sequence). For the CDR3, the DNA is TGTGCCAGCAGCTCGTCCAGGATTTCCTATGAGCAGTTCTTC. It encodes CASSSSRISYEQFF.

The chain couples TRBV11-2 to TRBJ2-1, with a weak D call TRBD2 (6 bases). This CDR3 contains 14 residues. Per germline, CDR1 SGHAT and CDR2 FQNNGV. V was clipped by 5 bases and J by 1 base, with 9 bases between them. CDR3 DNA: TGTGCCAGCAGCCCCGGGACTTCCTACAATGAGCAGTTCTTC. Translating it yields CASSPGTSYNEQFF.

This clonotype showed up just a few times. A much larger clone sits a single nucleotide away, making a read error possible. CDR3 amino acids: CASSSAQVGDTQYF. The CDR3 DNA follows: TGCGCCAGCAGCTCTGCACAGGTAGGAGATACGCAGTATTTT. The V and J genes are TRBV5-1 and TRBJ2-3; maybe TRBD1 (5 bases). V lost 3 bases and J lost 5, with 13 bases in between. Germline V CDR1 and CDR2: SGHRS, YFSETQ. This CDR3 contains 14 residues. Full variable domain (remainder filled in from reference TRBV5-1 and TRBJ2-3): KAGVTQTPRYLIKTRGQQVTLSCSPISGHRSVSWYQQTPGQGLQFLFEYFSETQRNKGNFPGRFSGRQFSNSRSEMNVSTLELGDSALYLCASSSAQVGDTQYFGPGTRLTVL.

The chain employs TRBV6-1 and TRBJ1-6; D unresolved. CDR1 is MNHNS and CDR2 is SASEGT in the germline V gene. Trimming removed 2 bases at V and 11 bases at J, with 10 bases between. The CDR3 contains 13 residues. CDR3 protein: CASSELANPPLHF. The CDR3 bases are TGTGCCAGCAGTGAATTAGCGAATCCACCCCTCCACTTT.

In regard to this clonotype: A read error may account for a junction end that differs from germline. The rearrangement uses TRBV6-2 or TRBV6-3 and TRBJ2-6, with D tentatively TRBD1 or TRBD2 (6 bases each). This CDR3 is built from 17 residues. Per the germline V gene, CDR1 is MNHEY and CDR2 is SVGEGT. This CDR3 is CGSISGGGLPGANVVTF. CDR3 in DNA: TGTGGCAGCATATCCGGAGGGGGTTTACCTGGGGCCAACGTCGTGACTTTC.

The V and J genes are TRBV29-1 and TRBJ2-5, with D unresolved. Germline CDR1 and CDR2: SQVTM and ANQGSEA. This CDR3 spans 13 amino acids. The CDR3 sequence is CNIRFRYQETQYF. Here the CDR3 DNA reads TGCAACATTAGATTCCGGTACCAAGAGACCCAGTACTTC. Complete variable domain (other parts from reference TRBV29-1 and TRBJ2-5): SAVISQKPSRDICQRGTSLTIQCQVDSQVTMMFWYRQQPGQSLTLIATANQGSEATYESGFVIDKFPISRPNLTFSTLTVSNMSPEDSSIYLCNIRFRYQETQYFGPGTRLLVL.

Turning to this clonotype: This may be a read error: a much more frequent sequence differs by one nucleotide. This sequence joins TRBV28 and TRBJ1-3, with unresolved D. Germline CDR1 is MDHEN and CDR2 is SYDVKM. This CDR3 is 10 amino acids long. CDR3 coding DNA: TGTGCCAGCAGTTCAAACACCTTATATTTT. Its protein is CASSSNTLYF.

Note on this clonotype: At one of its ends the junction is not consistent with the germline gene, which may arise from a read error. V usage is TRBV4-3 and J usage is TRBJ2-4, with D perhaps matching TRBD2 (6 bases). The V gene's germline CDR1 is LGHNA and CDR2 YSLEER. The CDR3 has 13 residues. The CDR3 loop reads CTSSQEEGSIQYF. The CDR3 DNA reads as TGCACCAGTAGCCAAGAGGAGGGCAGTATTCAGTACTTC.